Listed below are T cell receptor beta chains from one sample, sequenced in a study of T-cell memory formation after mild COVID-19. One entry per CDR3 protein results from TCRdb running MiXCR on the 5' RACE reads. Here the sample spans a few hundred thousand distinct CDR3 sequences, around 10% being singletons. Input material: PBMCs or a T cell subset sorted from them (not recorded which). These receptors were collected from a man aged 18 to 35 who had mild COVID-19 (a few samples of this study predate the infection). Cell type and time point are not known. Both conserved end residues are part of each CDR3. The D gene is left open where the match is weak. Clone size is given for some rows only: seen once, a few or many times, or a class if the clone is expanded.

>NA|TRBV6-5|TRBJ1-1|NA
TGTGCCAGCAGTTACTCGGAGTTCACTGAAGCTTTCTTT
CASSYSEFTEAFF
>NA|TRBV4-1|TRBJ1-3|few
TGCGCCAGCAGCCAAGACCCGGGGGTTGGAAACACCATATATTTT
CASSQDPGVGNTIYF
>TRBD1|TRBV30|TRBJ2-3|NA
TGTGCCTGGATGACAGGGGGGACAGATACGCAGTATTTT
CAWMTGGTDTQYF
>NA|TRBV6-5|TRBJ1-2|few
TGTGCCAGCCGGACGTCAGGGGCTTCTAACTATGGCTACACCTTC
CASRTSGASNYGYTF
>TRBD1|TRBV12-3/TRBV12-4|TRBJ2-7|many
TGTGCCAGCAGTTTAGACACGGGACAGAACTACGAGCAGTACTTC
CASSLDTGQNYEQYF
>NA|TRBV10-2|TRBJ2-3|few
TGCGCCAGCAGTGCAGGCGGAACAGATACGCAGTATTTT
CASSAGGTDTQYF
>NA|TRBV28|TRBJ2-4|many
TGTGCCAGCAGTTCAGGGGACGGGGACATTCAGTACTTC
CASSSGDGDIQYF
>NA|TRBV24-1|TRBJ1-5|NA
TGTGCCACCAGTGAGGGAGGGGGAAATCAGCCCCAGCATTTT
CATSEGGGNQPQHF
>TRBD1|TRBV20-1|TRBJ1-2|NA
TGCAGTGCTAGGAGGGACAGCTATGGCTACACCTTC
CSARRDSYGYTF
>TRBD2|TRBV2|TRBJ2-5|few
TGTGCCAGCAGGCGGGGGTCCCAAGAGACCCAGTACTTC
CASRRGSQETQYF
>TRBD2|TRBV5-5|TRBJ2-1|many
TGTGCCAGCGGGACTAGCGGGGGGGGAGTCTCCTACAATGAGCAGTTCTTC
CASGTSGGGVSYNEQFF
>NA|TRBV5-1|TRBJ2-2|few
TGCGCCAGCAGCCAAGCCCCTAGGGGGACCGGGGAGCTGTTTTTT
CASSQAPRGTGELFF
>TRBD2|TRBV7-9|TRBJ2-3|few
TGTGCCAGCAGCCCGCAGGGGCGGGGGGCCACAGATACGCAGTATTTT
CASSPQGRGATDTQYF
>NA|TRBV7-9|TRBJ2-1|NA
TGTGCCAGCAGCTTTTCGGGGGGCCAGAGGAATGAGCAGTTCTTC
CASSFSGGQRNEQFF
>TRBD1|TRBV3-1|TRBJ1-5|NA
TGTGCCAGCAGCGAGGGACAGGGGTATCAGCCCCAGCATTTT
CASSEGQGYQPQHF
>TRBD1|TRBV20-1|TRBJ2-3|NA
TGCAGTGCTTTTAACCCACAGGGGGCATGGGATACGCAGTATTTT
CSAFNPQGAWDTQYF
>NA|TRBV29-1|TRBJ2-1|NA
TGCAGCGTTGAAAGGAAGTTAAGAACGTACAATGAGCAGTTCTTC
CSVERKLRTYNEQFF
>NA|TRBV5-1|TRBJ1-5|few
TGCGCCAGCAGCTTCGGCCGCAATCAGCCCCAGCATTTT
CASSFGRNQPQHF
>NA|TRBV20-1|TRBJ2-6|NA
TGCAGTGCTAGCTCCCTGGCCGGGGCCAACGTCCTGACTTTC
CSASSLAGANVLTF
>TRBD1|TRBV5-1|TRBJ2-3|few
TGCGCCAGCAGCTTGGATGGGACAGGGAGCACAGATACGCAGTATTTT
CASSLDGTGSTDTQYF
>NA|TRBV6-5|TRBJ2-7|NA
TGTGCCAGCAGTTACACCGTCAGCCCCTCCTACGAGCAGTACTTC
CASSYTVSPSYEQYF
>TRBD2|TRBV10-3|TRBJ2-7|NA
TGTGCCATCGGAGGGGGACTAGCGGGGGGAAAATCCTCCTACGAGCAGTACTTC
CAIGGGLAGGKSSYEQYF
>NA|TRBV7-9|TRBJ2-1|NA
TGTGCCAGCGGGCCCCCATCAGACCCGTACAATGAGCAGTTCTTC
CASGPPSDPYNEQFF
>TRBD2|TRBV3-1|TRBJ2-1|many
TGTGCCAGCAGCCAAGGCGGGGGGGTCTTCCATGAGCAGTTCTTC
CASSQGGGVFHEQFF
>NA|TRBV12-3/TRBV12-4|TRBJ2-1|few
TGTGCCAGCAGTTTGAACGGGGCTAGGATTGAGCAGTTCTTC
CASSLNGARIEQFF
>TRBD1|TRBV20-1|TRBJ1-3|few
TGCAGTGCTAGAGATAGGGACAGAAACTCTGGAAACACCATATATTTT
CSARDRDRNSGNTIYF
>NA|TRBV13|TRBJ2-1|medium-sized
TGTGCCAGCAGCGCATTGGGAAATGAGCAGTTCTTC
CASSALGNEQFF
>NA|TRBV18|TRBJ1-1|NA
TGTGCCAGCTCACCAAATGTGGGCAGATCTGAAGCTTTCTTT
CASSPNVGRSEAFF
>TRBD2|TRBV10-3|TRBJ2-7|NA
TGTGCCATCAGTGATCTAGCGGGGGGAATAACAAAGATCTCCTACGAGCAGTACTTC
CAISDLAGGITKISYEQYF
>TRBD2|TRBV4-3|TRBJ2-5|few
TGCGCCAGCAGCCAAGATCCCCCCGGCGGGGGGCCTTCAGAGACCCAGTACTTC
CASSQDPPGGGPSETQYF
>NA|TRBV5-1|TRBJ1-6|many
TGCGCCAGCAGCATCTCGGCAGGAGGGGATTCACCCCTCCACTTT
CASSISAGGDSPLHF
>NA|TRBV5-1|TRBJ1-1|few
TGCGCCAGCAGCTTGGTTAAGGCTCTGAACACTGAAGCTTTCTTT
CASSLVKALNTEAFF
>NA|TRBV19|TRBJ2-7|NA
TGTGCCAGTAGTAGCCCCTGGGGGGCTGCCTACGAGCAGTACTTC
CASSSPWGAAYEQYF
>NA|TRBV5-6|TRBJ1-2|few
TGTGCCAGCAGCTTGATTCTGCATGGTCTCGGCTACACCTTC
CASSLILHGLGYTF
>TRBD1|TRBV18|TRBJ2-1|few
TGTGCCAGCTCACGTACCTCCGGACAGGATTACAATGAGCAGTTCTTC
CASSRTSGQDYNEQFF
>NA|TRBV7-2|TRBJ2-1|NA
TGTGCCAGCAGCGGACGTTACAATGAGCAGTTCTTC
CASSGRYNEQFF
>NA|TRBV7-2|TRBJ1-1|few
TGTGCCAGCAGCACGGACGGGAAAGGGGTCACTGAAGCTTTCTTT
CASSTDGKGVTEAFF
>NA|TRBV7-8|TRBJ1-3|many
TGTGCCAGCAGCTTAGGCAACTACCGGGTTAAAGGAAACACCATATATTTT
CASSLGNYRVKGNTIYF
>NA|TRBV10-3|TRBJ1-2|few
TGTGCCATCCACAGACCCCAGGGCTATGGCTACACCTTC
CAIHRPQGYGYTF
>NA|TRBV20-1|TRBJ2-2|NA
TGCAGTGCTAGAGATAGGAACACCGGGGAGCTGTTTTTT
CSARDRNTGELFF
>TRBD2|TRBV7-2|TRBJ2-3|NA
TGTGCCAGCAGCTCCATTACTAGCGGTCACACAGATACGCAGTATTTT
CASSSITSGHTDTQYF
>NA|TRBV7-9|TRBJ1-1|many
TGTGCCAGCAGCTTAGCGGGGGGAGAAGCTTTCTTT
CASSLAGGEAFF
>TRBD1|TRBV5-5|TRBJ2-2|NA
TGTGCCAGCCAGAACAGGGGTAACACCGGGGAGCTGTTTTTT
CASQNRGNTGELFF
>TRBD1|TRBV7-3|TRBJ1-5|few
TGTGCCAGCAGCCAGGGGGCTTACCAGCCCCAGCATTTT
CASSQGAYQPQHF
>NA|TRBV9|TRBJ2-3|NA
TGTGCCAGCAGCGTAAACGGCATAAGCACAGATACGCAGTATTTT
CASSVNGISTDTQYF
>NA|TRBV6-2/TRBV6-3|TRBJ2-1|NA
TGTGCCAGCAGTTACCCCCGGACGTTACGCAATGAGCAGTTCTTC
CASSYPRTLRNEQFF
>TRBD1|TRBV20-1|TRBJ1-4|many
TGCAGTGCTATGGACAGGGGATACGAAAAACTGTTTTTT
CSAMDRGYEKLFF
>TRBD1|TRBV5-1|TRBJ1-4|once
TGCGCCAGCAGCCTACCCCGGGACAGGGGGCAAGATAATGAAAAACTGTTTTTT
CASSLPRDRGQDNEKLFF